These 22 T cell receptor beta chains were sequenced from one sample in a study of T cell responses to AZD1222 COVID-19 vaccine. The data were produced by immunoSEQ multiplex PCR, yet TCRdb's version contains in-frame clones alone and is incomplete. Of around 62,000 clones listed, approximately 90% are singletons. The sequencing used peripheral blood, collected on day 0 of AZD1222 vaccination. These receptors were obtained from an adult in good health.

V usage is TRBV7-8 and J usage is TRBJ1-5; D uncertain. Germline CDR1 SGHVS, CDR2 FQNEAQ. CDR3 length: 15 amino acids. Trimming removed 6 bases at V and 0 bases at J, with 12 bases between. The chain's CDR3 is CASRPDPYSNQPQHF. CDR3 in DNA: TGTGCCAGCAGGCCCGACCCCTATAGCAATCAGCCCCAGCATTTT.

The chain combines TRBV18 with TRBJ1-3, with 7 bases aligning to TRBD1. Unmatched junction bases numbered 5, after V lost 8 bases and J lost 4 bases. There are 13 residues in the CDR3. The germline V gene has CDR1 KGHSH and CDR2 LQKENI. DNA for the CDR3: TGTGCCAGCCGACAGGGAGAAGGAAACACCATATATTTT. Protein product: CASRQGEGNTIYF.

V and J are TRBV27 and TRBJ2-7; 11 bases are shared with TRBD2. The CDR3 extends over 15 amino acids. Trimming took 1 base from V and 4 from J; bases not matched to a gene: 3. CDR1 MNHEY and CDR2 SMNVEV come from the germline V gene (reference sequence). The CDR3, as DNA: TGTGCCAGCAGTTTATTCCTAGCGGGGGGATACGAGCAGTACTTC. This sequence encodes CASSLFLAGGYEQYF.

The genes are TRBV10-2 and TRBJ1-2, with 8 nucleotides matching TRBD1. V lost 4 bases, J lost 4 bases, and 8 bases stayed unmatched. The CDR3 is 15 amino acids. Germline V gene sequence: CDR1 WSHSY, CDR2 SAAADI. The CDR3 loop reads CASSGPRTGLYGYTF. CDR3 bases: TGCGCCAGCAGTGGACCGCGGACAGGGCTCTATGGCTACACCTTC.

This clone has only a few counts. The chain is built from TRBV4-1 and TRBJ2-7, with D maybe TRBD2 (6 bases). Germline V gives CDR1 MGHRA, CDR2 YSYEKL. V was cut by 4 bases and J by 6 bases, with 16 bases left in between. The CDR3 totals 14 residues. CDR3 region: CASSPSGQGSEQYF. In DNA, the CDR3 is TGCGCCAGCAGCCCCAGCGGGCAGGGAAGCGAGCAGTACTTC.

The chain recombines TRBV28 with TRBJ2-1; 9 bases are shared with TRBD2. V gave up 6 bases and J gave up 1 base; unmatched junction bases: 1. There are 14 residues in the CDR3. Germline V gene data show CDR1 as MDHEN and CDR2 as SYDVKM. CDR3 DNA sequence: TGTGCCAGCAGGGCGGGGGGGTCCTACAATGAGCAGTTCTTC. Protein sequence: CASRAGGSYNEQFF.

For the CDR3, the DNA is TGTGCCAGCAGCTCGGCCGGGACAGGGGGCGCGGGGTACTATGGCTACACCTTC. This encodes CASSSAGTGGAGYYGYTF. This chain connects TRBV5-4 to TRBJ1-2; 12 bases agree with TRBD1. The CDR3 extends over 18 amino acids. Germline CDR1 and CDR2: SGHNT and YYREEE (reference sequence). The ends lost 3 bases at V and 3 bases at J; junction bases unmatched: 12.

The V and J genes are TRBV6-5 and TRBJ2-1; D is uncertain. CDR1 is MNHEY and CDR2 is SVGAGI in the germline V gene. V lost 0 bases and J 10 bases, leaving 10 bases between the germline ends. The CDR3 runs 13 residues. DNA of the CDR3: TGTGCCAGCAGTTACTCGAACGGATACGAGCAGTTCTTC. Translated, it gives CASSYSNGYEQFF.

This chain joins TRBV5-1 and TRBJ1-6, with a weak D call TRBD1 (5 bases). Germline V gene data show CDR1 as SGHRS and CDR2 as YFSETQ. V was shortened by 0 bases and J by 5 bases, with 9 bases between the two germline ends. The CDR3 length is 15 residues. CDR3 amino acids: CASSLGVTDNSPLHF. For the CDR3, the DNA is TGCGCCAGCAGCTTGGGCGTGACAGATAATTCACCCCTCCACTTT. The full variable domain, completed using reference TRBV5-1 and TRBJ1-6, is KAGVTQTPRYLIKTRGQQVTLSCSPISGHRSVSWYQQTPGQGLQFLFEYFSETQRNKGNFPGRFSGRQFSNSRSEMNVSTLELGDSALYLCASSLGVTDNSPLHFGNGTRLTVT.

The CDR3 region has the DNA TGTGCCAGTAACCTTGGCTCTGGAAACACCATATATTTT. Its protein is CASNLGSGNTIYF. The rearrangement uses TRBV14 and TRBJ1-3, with D hard to call. Germline loops: CDR1 SGHDN, CDR2 FVKESK. Trimming cost V 9 bases and J 0 bases, with 9 bases left between them. This CDR3 spans 13 amino acids.

The chain combines TRBV6-1 with TRBJ1-6, with D uncertain. The V gene lost 2 bases and the J gene lost 8 bases, with 13 bases spanning the gap. The CDR3 sequence is 15 residues long. CDR1 and CDR2 from the germline V gene are MNHNS and SASEGT. CDR3 in DNA: TGTGCCAGCAGTGAACTCGGCGGGTGGGATTCACCCCTCCACTTT. This codes for CASSELGGWDSPLHF.

The CDR3 nucleotides read TGTGCCAGCAGCTTGGCGCCCGACAGGGGGAAGACCTACAATGAGCAGTTCTTC. Translated: CASSLAPDRGKTYNEQFF. The chain combines TRBV27 with TRBJ2-1, with 9 bases aligning to TRBD1. The CDR3 has 18 amino acids. The trim removed 6 bases at V and 2 bases at J, leaving 14 bases unmatched. Per the germline V gene, CDR1 is MNHEY and CDR2 is SMNVEV (reference sequence).

This clone was seen a handful of times. The CDR3 loop reads CASSKTGGINTEAFF. The CDR3 DNA sequence: TGTGCCAGCAGTAAGACAGGGGGTATTAACACTGAAGCTTTCTTT. The chain links TRBV7-9 to TRBJ1-1; 9 nucleotides match TRBD1. Germline loops: CDR1 SEHNR, CDR2 FQNEAQ (reference sequence). V lost 6 bases to trimming and J lost 2 bases; unmatched junction nucleotides: 7. CDR3 size: 15 residues.

The V gene is TRBV29-1, the J gene TRBJ2-2, with D tentatively TRBD1 (5 bases). The CDR3 is made up of 13 amino acids. CDR1 is SQVTM, CDR2 ANQGSEA, per germline. Trimming pared 6 bases from V and 2 bases from J, leaving 10 bases between. CDR3 amino acids: CSVDSSNTGELFF. The DNA of the CDR3 is TGCAGCGTCGACAGTTCCAACACCGGGGAGCTGTTTTTT.

This chain connects TRBV5-1 to TRBJ1-2, with a weak D call TRBD1 (5 bases). Trimming took 0 bases from V and 8 from J, leaving 11 bases between them. Germline lookup yields CDR1 SGHRS and CDR2 YFSETQ. This CDR3 comprises 13 residues. The DNA for the CDR3 is TGCGCCAGCAGCTTGGGGGCAGGGAAGGGCTACACCTTC. Translated, it gives CASSLGAGKGYTF.

The chain couples TRBV27 to TRBJ2-7, with TRBD1 identical over 10 bases. CDR3 length: 14 amino acids. V lost 5 bases and J lost 4; bases outside the gene matches: 5. Germline assignment: CDR1 MNHEY and CDR2 SMNVEV (reference sequence). CDR3 bases: TGTGCCAGCAGTCTGACAGGGGGCCGATACGAGCAGTACTTC. Translating gives CASSLTGGRYEQYF.

This rearrangement joins TRBV19 to TRBJ1-1; TRBD1 matches 7 bases. CDR3 size: 16 residues. V was clipped by 5 bases and J by 4 bases; unmatched bases: 13. Germline assignment: CDR1 LNHDA and CDR2 SQIVND (reference sequence). The CDR3 loop is CASSERQGSPITEAFF. The CDR3 nucleotides are TGTGCCAGTAGTGAAAGACAGGGTTCACCTATCACTGAAGCTTTCTTT.

The rearrangement uses TRBV9 and TRBJ2-3; unclear D gene. CDR1 and CDR2 from the germline V gene are SGDLS and YYNGEE. The ends were cut back, 0 bases at V and 0 bases at J, with 5 bases in the middle. The CDR3 extends over 14 amino acids. The CDR3 reads CASSVGPSTDTQYF. The CDR3 coding sequence is TGTGCCAGCAGCGTAGGGCCTAGCACAGATACGCAGTATTTT.

The V call is TRBV28, the J call TRBJ1-5; no firm D call. Germline assignment: CDR1 MDHEN and CDR2 SYDVKM. Deletions cut 3 bases from V and 1 base from J, with 10 bases between. CDR3 size: 15 residues. The CDR3 bases are TGTGCCAGCAGTTTCGGGCCCGGGAGCAATCAGCCCCAGCATTTT. Translated: CASSFGPGSNQPQHF.

This clone was observed a handful of times. The chain couples TRBV21-1 to TRBJ2-2; TRBD2 is the table's D call, not checked against the DNA. TRBV21-1 corresponds to a pseudogene. This CDR3 comprises 15 residues. The chain's CDR3 is CASNLRGPNTGELFF. CDR3 in DNA: TGTGCCAGCAATTTACGAGGGCCCAACACCGGGGAGCTGTTTTTT.

The chain couples TRBV6-1 to TRBJ2-3; 10 nucleotides line up with TRBD2. CDR1 is MNHNS, CDR2 SASEGT, per germline. With V trimmed by 3 bases and J by 5 bases, 8 bases remained unmatched. CDR3 length equals 16 residues. This CDR3 reads CASSDPTIAGGDTQYF. DNA of the CDR3: TGTGCCAGCAGTGATCCGACGATAGCGGGGGGAGATACGCAGTATTTT.

This sequence joins TRBV7-3 and TRBJ1-1, with D unresolved. Germline V gene sequence: CDR1 SGHTA, CDR2 FQGTGA. The CDR3 is 12 amino acids. The germline V and J ends were trimmed by 5 bases and 5 bases, with 9 bases remaining between them. In DNA, the CDR3 is TGTGCCAGCAGCGGTAAATGGACTGAAGCTTTCTTT. It encodes CASSGKWTEAFF.